This T cell receptor (beta chain) emerged from a study of identical twins. Study conclusions and caveats: Sharing of beta out-of-frame sequences by twins showed a weaker excess.

The CDR3 extends over 14 amino acids. Germline V gives CDR1 SGHRS, CDR2 YFSETQ. The cDNA had a unique molecular identifier and a template-switch universal primer site. TCRdb re-called the 5' RACE reads through MiXCR, storing one row per CDR3 protein. Among hundreds of thousands of distinct CDR3 sequences listed, less than 25% were seen once. With respect to this clonotype: Antigen unknown. At one of its ends the junction is not consistent with the germline gene, which may arise from a read error.

These data were also reused for a study on T cells expressing NK-cell markers. From that report: Among eight sequenced donors, seven carried HCMV seropositivity while one was seronegative. HCMV specificity of expanded NKG2C+ T cell clones remained unclear.

V gene TRBV5-1 combines with J gene TRBJ2-1; D call uncertain. The sequence came from a woman aged 18-29 years in good health. Sample: PBMCs. The CDR3 DNA reads as TGCGCCAGCAACTTGGACCCGGTAAACAATGAGCAGTTCTTC. Protein sequence: CASNLDPVNNEQFF. Complete variable domain (other parts from reference TRBV5-1 and TRBJ2-1): KAGVTQTPRYLIKTRGQQVTLSCSPISGHRSVSWYQQTPGQGLQFLFEYFSETQRNKGNFPGRFSGRQFSNSRSEMNVSTLELGDSALYLCASNLDPVNNEQFFGPGTRLTVL.